The rows below give T cell receptor beta chains drawn from one sample of a study of T cell clones after liver transplantation. Generated by immunoSEQ multiplex PCR, the TCRdb table keeps only in-frame clones and is missing some. The sample gives 12,000 to 15,000 clones, 82% of which show up once; 28% is in the top ten. The sequenced sample was CD8+ T cells from blood, obtained approximately 50 months after liver transplant. The receptors derive from a human patient who received a liver transplant. The T cells may partly be graft donor cells. Each CDR3 is given with its conserved first and last residue. Fields, in order: clone size, D gene, V gene, J gene, CDR3 DNA, CDR3 protein. D genes are given only for firm matches. Not all rows give a size; the values are once, few, many and, for expanded clones, a class.

abundance: NA; d_gene: NA; v_gene: TRBV5-3; j_gene: TRBJ2-7; CDR3nt: TGTGCCAGAAGCTTGGAGGCCCATTCATACGAGCAGTACTTC; CDR3aa: CARSLEAHSYEQYF
abundance: NA; d_gene: TRBD1; v_gene: TRBV5-1; j_gene: TRBJ2-2; CDR3nt: TGCGCCAGCAGTTTGATGACAGGGGTGAGAAGCACCGGGGAGCTGTTTTTT; CDR3aa: CASSLMTGVRSTGELFF
abundance: NA; d_gene: NA; v_gene: TRBV5-6; j_gene: TRBJ2-7; CDR3nt: TGTGCCAGCAGCTTGGGTCTGAGTCTGACCTACGAGCAGTACTTC; CDR3aa: CASSLGLSLTYEQYF
abundance: NA; d_gene: NA; v_gene: TRBV2; j_gene: TRBJ1-6; CDR3nt: TGTGCCAGCAGTGAAGGCAGATACAATAATTCACCCCTCCACTTT; CDR3aa: CASSEGRYNNSPLHF
abundance: NA; d_gene: TRBD2; v_gene: TRBV7-3; j_gene: TRBJ2-2; CDR3nt: TGTGCCAGCAGCTCTAGCGGGACGAACACCGGGGAGCTGTTTTTT; CDR3aa: CASSSSGTNTGELFF
abundance: NA; d_gene: TRBD1; v_gene: TRBV29-1; j_gene: TRBJ1-1; CDR3nt: TGCAGCGTTGAAGGGGGACAGGGAAATCGATGGACTGAAGCTTTCTTT; CDR3aa: CSVEGGQGNRWTEAFF
abundance: NA; d_gene: NA; v_gene: TRBV15; j_gene: TRBJ2-1; CDR3nt: TGTGCCACCAGGGGGCCAGGGCGAAGGTACAATGAGCAGTTCTTC; CDR3aa: CATRGPGRRYNEQFF
abundance: NA; d_gene: TRBD2; v_gene: TRBV6-5; j_gene: TRBJ2-1; CDR3nt: TGTGCCAGCAGTTACGGCCTAGCGGGATCCTACAATGAGCAGTTCTTC; CDR3aa: CASSYGLAGSYNEQFF
abundance: NA; d_gene: TRBD1; v_gene: TRBV7-6; j_gene: TRBJ2-7; CDR3nt: TGTGCCAGCAGCACGGGACAGGGGGCGCGGCAGTACTTC; CDR3aa: CASSTGQGARQYF
abundance: NA; d_gene: TRBD2; v_gene: TRBV11-3; j_gene: TRBJ2-2; CDR3nt: TGTGCCAGCAGCCGACAGCTTAGCGGGAGTGTCGGGGGGGAGCTGTTTTTT; CDR3aa: CASSRQLSGSVGGELFF
abundance: NA; d_gene: TRBD1; v_gene: TRBV7-9; j_gene: TRBJ2-5; CDR3nt: TGTGCCAGCAGCGCCCGACAGGGGGGCGGCCAAGAGACCCAGTACTTC; CDR3aa: CASSARQGGGQETQYF
abundance: NA; d_gene: TRBD1; v_gene: TRBV7-6; j_gene: TRBJ1-2; CDR3nt: TGTGCCAGCAGCTTAGATCGAAGGGGACAGGGATATGGCTACACCTTC; CDR3aa: CASSLDRRGQGYGYTF
abundance: NA; d_gene: TRBD1; v_gene: TRBV5-1; j_gene: TRBJ2-5; CDR3nt: TGCGCCAGCAGCTTGGGGTGGGAGACAGGGTACATCCAAGAGACCCAGTACTTC; CDR3aa: CASSLGWETGYIQETQYF
abundance: NA; d_gene: NA; v_gene: TRBV21-1; j_gene: TRBJ1-2; CDR3nt: TGTGCCAGCAGCAAAGAAGGCCGAACAAGGGTCGGGGGCTACACCTTC; CDR3aa: CASSKEGRTRVGGYTF
abundance: NA; d_gene: NA; v_gene: TRBV7-9; j_gene: TRBJ2-7; CDR3nt: TGTGCCAGCAGCTTAGTGCCGGAGAGCTCCTACGAGCAGTACTTC; CDR3aa: CASSLVPESSYEQYF
abundance: NA; d_gene: NA; v_gene: TRBV4-1; j_gene: TRBJ1-6; CDR3nt: TGCGCCAGCAGCCACCTGAGGGCAAGTAATTCACCCCTCCACTTT; CDR3aa: CASSHLRASNSPLHF
abundance: NA; d_gene: NA; v_gene: TRBV4-1; j_gene: TRBJ2-7; CDR3nt: TGCGCCAGCAGCCAATTCCAGGCAGGGAGGTACGAGCAGTACTTC; CDR3aa: CASSQFQAGRYEQYF
abundance: NA; d_gene: NA; v_gene: TRBV14; j_gene: TRBJ2-3; CDR3nt: TGTGCCAGCAGCCAAGATAGGGTAACAGATACGCAGTATTTT; CDR3aa: CASSQDRVTDTQYF
abundance: NA; d_gene: NA; v_gene: TRBV25-1; j_gene: TRBJ1-3; CDR3nt: TGTGCCAGCAGTGAATCTTACGGAAACACCATATATTTT; CDR3aa: CASSESYGNTIYF
abundance: NA; d_gene: NA; v_gene: TRBV28; j_gene: TRBJ1-1; CDR3nt: TGTGCCAGCAGTACCCGACAGGACCCGATGAACACTGAAGCTTTCTTT; CDR3aa: CASSTRQDPMNTEAFF
abundance: few; d_gene: TRBD1; v_gene: TRBV6-5; j_gene: TRBJ2-6; CDR3nt: TGTGCCATCTCACAGGGGAGCTCTGGGGCCAACGTCCTGACTTTC; CDR3aa: CAISQGSSGANVLTF
abundance: NA; d_gene: TRBD1; v_gene: TRBV7-6; j_gene: TRBJ2-7; CDR3nt: TGTGCCAGCAGCTTAAGGAGACAGGGGCATGGCGAGCAGTACTTC; CDR3aa: CASSLRRQGHGEQYF
abundance: NA; d_gene: TRBD1; v_gene: TRBV14; j_gene: TRBJ2-1; CDR3nt: TGTGCCAGCAGCCACACCTTACAGGGGTTCGGTTACAATGAGCAGTTCTTC; CDR3aa: CASSHTLQGFGYNEQFF
abundance: NA; d_gene: NA; v_gene: TRBV27; j_gene: TRBJ2-1; CDR3nt: TGTGCCAGCATCCGGGGTCAGAATGAGCAGTTCTTC; CDR3aa: CASIRGQNEQFF
abundance: once; d_gene: NA; v_gene: TRBV13; j_gene: TRBJ1-3; CDR3nt: TGTGCCAGCAGCGCTCCAGGAGGAAACACCATATATTTT; CDR3aa: CASSAPGGNTIYF
abundance: NA; d_gene: NA; v_gene: TRBV28; j_gene: TRBJ1-1; CDR3nt: TGTGCCAGCAGTTTCGCTGGGACATTTATGAACACTGAAGCTTTCTTT; CDR3aa: CASSFAGTFMNTEAFF
abundance: NA; d_gene: TRBD2; v_gene: TRBV4-3; j_gene: TRBJ2-2; CDR3nt: TGCGCCAGCAGCCAGGCACCGGATAGCGGGCGGGGGACCGGGGAGCTGTTTTTT; CDR3aa: CASSQAPDSGRGTGELFF
abundance: NA; d_gene: NA; v_gene: TRBV29-1; j_gene: TRBJ2-7; CDR3nt: TGCAGCGTACCCGAAGGGTACGAGCAGTACTTC; CDR3aa: CSVPEGYEQYF
abundance: once; d_gene: NA; v_gene: TRBV11-3; j_gene: TRBJ2-7; CDR3nt: TGTGCCAGCAGCTTAGAAAGCGGCAGGCGAAGCTACGAGCAGTACTTC; CDR3aa: CASSLESGRRSYEQYF
abundance: NA; d_gene: TRBD1; v_gene: TRBV28; j_gene: TRBJ2-1; CDR3nt: TGTGCCAGCGGGAAACGACCCCGGGACAGGGGTGTCAATGAGCAGTTCTTC; CDR3aa: CASGKRPRDRGVNEQFF
abundance: NA; d_gene: NA; v_gene: TRBV21-1; j_gene: TRBJ2-3; CDR3nt: TGTGCCAGCAGCAACCAGCGTGATACGCAGTATTTT; CDR3aa: CASSNQRDTQYF
abundance: NA; d_gene: NA; v_gene: TRBV5-4; j_gene: TRBJ2-3; CDR3nt: TGTGCCAGCAGCTTGGGGAGGGGGGGTCGCACAGATACGCAGTATTTT; CDR3aa: CASSLGRGGRTDTQYF
abundance: NA; d_gene: NA; v_gene: TRBV5-8; j_gene: TRBJ1-2; CDR3nt: TGTGCCAGCAGCTCGTCGGGGGCTAGATATGGCTACACCTTC; CDR3aa: CASSSSGARYGYTF
abundance: NA; d_gene: NA; v_gene: TRBV4-1; j_gene: TRBJ2-5; CDR3nt: TGCGCCAGCAGCCATACGGACGGCTCGGAGGAAGAAGAGACCCAGTACTTC; CDR3aa: CASSHTDGSEEEETQYF
abundance: NA; d_gene: NA; v_gene: TRBV27; j_gene: TRBJ2-2; CDR3nt: TGTGCCAGCAGTCCGAACCCCAACACCGGGGAGCTGTTTTTT; CDR3aa: CASSPNPNTGELFF
abundance: NA; d_gene: NA; v_gene: TRBV14; j_gene: TRBJ2-1; CDR3nt: TGTGCCAGCAGCCATCCCCAGTCAGGAAGCTCCTACAATGAGCAGTTCTTC; CDR3aa: CASSHPQSGSSYNEQFF
abundance: few; d_gene: NA; v_gene: TRBV7-6; j_gene: TRBJ1-3; CDR3nt: TGTGCCAGCAGCTTTTACCAGCAAGAGGACACCATATATTTT; CDR3aa: CASSFYQQEDTIYF
abundance: NA; d_gene: NA; v_gene: TRBV11-3; j_gene: TRBJ2-7; CDR3nt: TGTGCCAGCAGCTTCGCCGGGGGCGAGCAGTACTTC; CDR3aa: CASSFAGGEQYF
abundance: NA; d_gene: NA; v_gene: TRBV28; j_gene: TRBJ2-7; CDR3nt: TGTGCCAGCAGTTTATCCCACTCAGACAAGCACGACCCCTACGAGCAGTACTTC; CDR3aa: CASSLSHSDKHDPYEQYF
abundance: NA; d_gene: NA; v_gene: TRBV5-1; j_gene: TRBJ1-2; CDR3nt: TGCGCCAGCAGCTCACAGGGAAATGATGGCTACACCTTC; CDR3aa: CASSSQGNDGYTF
abundance: NA; d_gene: NA; v_gene: TRBV6-4; j_gene: TRBJ2-2; CDR3nt: TGTGCCAGCAGTGTTTCAGGGATTGGGCTAGACACCGGGGAGCTGTTTTTT; CDR3aa: CASSVSGIGLDTGELFF
abundance: NA; d_gene: NA; v_gene: TRBV7-9; j_gene: TRBJ1-1; CDR3nt: TGTGCCAGCAGCCTCAACCTTCCCGGGGCTTACACTGAAGCTTTCTTT; CDR3aa: CASSLNLPGAYTEAFF
abundance: NA; d_gene: NA; v_gene: TRBV9; j_gene: TRBJ2-7; CDR3nt: TGTGCCGGACTAACGGACTCCTACGAGCAGTACTTC; CDR3aa: CAGLTDSYEQYF
abundance: once; d_gene: NA; v_gene: TRBV2; j_gene: TRBJ1-5; CDR3nt: TGTGCCAGCAGTGGCCCAGGCGCAAATCAGCCCCAGCATTTT; CDR3aa: CASSGPGANQPQHF
abundance: NA; d_gene: NA; v_gene: TRBV5-1; j_gene: TRBJ2-5; CDR3nt: TGCGCCAGCAGCTTGGTTTCGCCGGACCAAGAGACCCAGTACTTC; CDR3aa: CASSLVSPDQETQYF
abundance: once; d_gene: NA; v_gene: TRBV27; j_gene: TRBJ1-1; CDR3nt: TGTGCCAGCAGTCGACAAGCCAAGTCCGTCAGGGAGGAGTTTGAAGCTTTCTTT; CDR3aa: CASSRQAKSVREEFEAFF